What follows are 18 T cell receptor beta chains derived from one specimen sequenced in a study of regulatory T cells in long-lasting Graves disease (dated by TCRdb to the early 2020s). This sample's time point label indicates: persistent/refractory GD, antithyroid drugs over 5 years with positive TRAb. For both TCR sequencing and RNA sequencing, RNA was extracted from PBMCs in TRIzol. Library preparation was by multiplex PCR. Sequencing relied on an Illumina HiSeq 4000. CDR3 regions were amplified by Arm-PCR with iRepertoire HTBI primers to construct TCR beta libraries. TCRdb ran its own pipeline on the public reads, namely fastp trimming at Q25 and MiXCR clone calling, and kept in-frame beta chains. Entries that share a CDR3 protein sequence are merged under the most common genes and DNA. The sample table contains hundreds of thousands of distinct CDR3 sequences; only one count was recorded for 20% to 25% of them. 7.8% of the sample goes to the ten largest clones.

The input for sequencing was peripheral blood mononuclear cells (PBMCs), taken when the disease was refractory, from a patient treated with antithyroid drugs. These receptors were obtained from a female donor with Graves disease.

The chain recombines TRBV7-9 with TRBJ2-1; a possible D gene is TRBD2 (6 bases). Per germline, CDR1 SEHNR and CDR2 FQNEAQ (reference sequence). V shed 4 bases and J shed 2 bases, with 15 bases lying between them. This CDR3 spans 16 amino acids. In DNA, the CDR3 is TGTGCCAGCAGCTCCCGCGGGGCCGCAGCCTACAATGAGCAGTTCTTC. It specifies CASSSRGAAAYNEQFF.

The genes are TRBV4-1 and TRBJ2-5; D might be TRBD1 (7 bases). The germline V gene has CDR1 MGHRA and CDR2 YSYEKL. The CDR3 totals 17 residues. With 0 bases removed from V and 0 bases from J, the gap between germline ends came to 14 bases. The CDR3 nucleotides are TGCGCCAGCAGCCAAGATCGCGGGACAGTGTACCAAGAGACCCAGTACTTC. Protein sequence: CASSQDRGTVYQETQYF.

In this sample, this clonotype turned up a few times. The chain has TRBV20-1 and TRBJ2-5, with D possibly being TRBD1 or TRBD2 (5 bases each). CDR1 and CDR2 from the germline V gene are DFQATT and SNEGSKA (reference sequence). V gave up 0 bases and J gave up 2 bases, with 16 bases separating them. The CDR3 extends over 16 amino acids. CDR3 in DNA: TGCAGTGCTAGAGATCGAGAGGGGAGTAGACAAGAGACCCAGTACTTC. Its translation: CSARDREGSRQETQYF.

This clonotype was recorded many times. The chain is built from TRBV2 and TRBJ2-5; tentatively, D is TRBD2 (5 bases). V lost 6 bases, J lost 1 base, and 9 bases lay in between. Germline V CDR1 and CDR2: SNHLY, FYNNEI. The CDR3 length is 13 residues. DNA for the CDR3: TGTGCCAGCAGGGACTCCACCCAAGAGACCCAGTACTTC. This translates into CASRDSTQETQYF.

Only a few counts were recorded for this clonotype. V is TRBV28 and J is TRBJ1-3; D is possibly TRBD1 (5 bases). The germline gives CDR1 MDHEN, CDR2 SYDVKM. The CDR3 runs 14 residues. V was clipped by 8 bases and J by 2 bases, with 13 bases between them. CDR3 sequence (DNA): TGTGCCAGCGGAATGCAGGGAACTGGAAACACCATATATTTT. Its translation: CASGMQGTGNTIYF. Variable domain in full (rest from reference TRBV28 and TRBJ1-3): DVKVTQSSRYLVKRTGEKVFLECVQDMDHENMFWYRQDPGLGLRLIYFSYDVKMKEKGDIPEGYSVSREKKERFSLILESASTNQTSMYLCASGMQGTGNTIYFGEGSWLTVV.

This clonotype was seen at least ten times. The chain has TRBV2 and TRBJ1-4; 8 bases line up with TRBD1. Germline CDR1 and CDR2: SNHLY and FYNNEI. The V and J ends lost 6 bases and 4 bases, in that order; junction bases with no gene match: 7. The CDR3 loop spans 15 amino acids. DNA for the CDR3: TGTGCCAGCAGCCGCAGGGGGCACAGTAATGAAAAACTGTTTTTT. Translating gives CASSRRGHSNEKLFF. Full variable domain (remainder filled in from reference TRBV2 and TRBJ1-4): EPEVTQTPSHQVTQMGQEVILRCVPISNHLYFYWYRQILGQKVEFLVSFYNNEISEKSEIFDDQFSVERPDGSNFTLKIRSTKLEDSAMYFCASSRRGHSNEKLFFGSGTQLSVL.

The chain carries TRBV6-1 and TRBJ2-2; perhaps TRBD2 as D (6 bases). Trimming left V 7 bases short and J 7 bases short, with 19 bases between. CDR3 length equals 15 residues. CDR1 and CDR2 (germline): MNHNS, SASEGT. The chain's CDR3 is CASKRGIGPGGELFF. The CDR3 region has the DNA TGTGCCAGCAAACGGGGGATCGGACCTGGCGGGGAGCTGTTTTTT.

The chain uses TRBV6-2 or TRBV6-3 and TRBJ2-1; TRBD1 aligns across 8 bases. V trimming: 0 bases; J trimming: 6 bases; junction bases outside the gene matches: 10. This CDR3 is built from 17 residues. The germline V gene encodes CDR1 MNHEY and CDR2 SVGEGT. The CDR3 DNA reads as TGTGCCAGCAGTTACTCGTTATTCCAGGGGGCGTTCAATGAGCAGTTCTTC. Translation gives CASSYSLFQGAFNEQFF.

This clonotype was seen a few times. CDR3 loop: CASSLAGSLSYGYTF. The CDR3 DNA reads TGTGCCAGCAGTCTAGCAGGCTCACTAAGCTATGGCTACACCTTC. The chain uses TRBV7-9 and TRBJ1-2; D is unclear. This CDR3 is 15 amino acids long. The germline V gene encodes CDR1 SEHNR and CDR2 FQNEAQ (reference sequence). Trimming stripped 6 bases from V and 4 bases from J, with 18 bases between.

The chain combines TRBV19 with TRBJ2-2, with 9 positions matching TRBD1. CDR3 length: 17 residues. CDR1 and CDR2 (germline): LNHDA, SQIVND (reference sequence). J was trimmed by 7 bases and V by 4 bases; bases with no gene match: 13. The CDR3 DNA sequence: TGTGCCAGTAGTACCGCTTTACAGGGGGCGCAGAACGGGGAGCTGTTTTTT. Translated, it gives CASSTALQGAQNGELFF.

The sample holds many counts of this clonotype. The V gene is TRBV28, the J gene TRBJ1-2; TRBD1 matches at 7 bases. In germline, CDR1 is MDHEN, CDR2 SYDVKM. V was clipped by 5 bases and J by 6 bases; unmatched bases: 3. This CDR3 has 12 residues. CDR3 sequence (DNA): TGTGCCAGCAGTGCGGGACAGCATGGCTACACCTTC. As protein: CASSAGQHGYTF.

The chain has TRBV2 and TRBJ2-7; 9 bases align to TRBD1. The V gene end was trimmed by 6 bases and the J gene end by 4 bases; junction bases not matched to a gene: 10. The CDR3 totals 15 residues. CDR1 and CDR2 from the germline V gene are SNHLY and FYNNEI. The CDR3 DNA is TGTGCCAGCAGCGAGGACAGGGGACGGGAATACGAGCAGTACTTC. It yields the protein CASSEDRGREYEQYF.

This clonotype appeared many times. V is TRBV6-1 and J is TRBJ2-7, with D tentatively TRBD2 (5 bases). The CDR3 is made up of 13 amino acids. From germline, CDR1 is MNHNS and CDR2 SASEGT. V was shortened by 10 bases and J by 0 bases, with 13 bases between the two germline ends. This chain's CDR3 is CAIGRGSSYEQYF. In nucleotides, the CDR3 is TGTGCCATCGGACGGGGTAGCTCCTACGAGCAGTACTTC.

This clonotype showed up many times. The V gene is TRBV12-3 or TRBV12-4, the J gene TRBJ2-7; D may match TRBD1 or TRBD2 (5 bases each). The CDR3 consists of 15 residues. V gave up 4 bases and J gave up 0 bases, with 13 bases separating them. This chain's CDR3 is CASSYSGTTSYEQYF. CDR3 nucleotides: TGTGCCAGCAGTTACTCCGGGACCACCTCCTACGAGCAGTACTTC.

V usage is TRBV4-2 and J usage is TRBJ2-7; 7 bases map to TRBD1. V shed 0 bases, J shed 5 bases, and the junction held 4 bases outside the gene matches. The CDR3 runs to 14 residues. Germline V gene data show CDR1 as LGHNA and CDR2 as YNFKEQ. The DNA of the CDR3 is TGTGCCAGCAGCCAAGATGTACAGGGGAACGAGCAGTACTTC. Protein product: CASSQDVQGNEQYF.

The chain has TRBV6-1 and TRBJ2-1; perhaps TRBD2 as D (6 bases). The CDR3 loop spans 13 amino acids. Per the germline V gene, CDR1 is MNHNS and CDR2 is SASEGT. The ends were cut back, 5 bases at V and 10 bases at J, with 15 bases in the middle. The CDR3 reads CASSPIHSGEQFF. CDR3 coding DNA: TGTGCCAGCAGTCCCATCCATAGCGGCGAGCAGTTCTTC.

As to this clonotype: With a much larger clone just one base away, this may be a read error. In DNA, the CDR3 is TGTGCCACCAGCAGCACCCGGGACACCGACTCTGGGGCCAACATCCTGACTTTC. Translating gives CATSSTRDTDSGANILTF. V gene TRBV15 combines with J gene TRBJ2-6, with a tentative D call TRBD1 (6 bases). CDR3 length: 18 amino acids. Germline CDR1 LNHNV, CDR2 YYDKDF (reference sequence).

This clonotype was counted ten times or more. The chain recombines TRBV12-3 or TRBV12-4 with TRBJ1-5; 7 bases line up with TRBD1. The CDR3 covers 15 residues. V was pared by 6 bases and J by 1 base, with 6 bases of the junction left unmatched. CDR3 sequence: CASRYRGGSNQPQHF. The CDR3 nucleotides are TGTGCCAGCAGGTACAGGGGTGGGAGCAATCAGCCCCAGCATTTT.